These T cell receptor beta chains were read from a single sample in a study of beta chain features in type 1 diabetes. Sequencing was performed with immunoSEQ multiplex PCR; in TCRdb, only in-frame clones are kept and a portion is missing. The table has 60,000 to 75,000 clones, about 60% seen once. The sequenced sample consisted of Tregs from blood. Every receptor here comes from a woman under 30 in good health. Each CDR3 is given with its conserved first and last residue.

cdr3_aa j_call v_call
CASSEVSGIYNEQFF TRBJ2-1 TRBV6-1
CASSKEPSNYGYTF TRBJ1-2 TRBV21-1
CASSIRRTIGYYEQYF TRBJ2-7 TRBV19
CASGLPPGTVNTEAFF TRBJ1-1 TRBV12-5
CASDTGTDTQYF TRBJ2-3 TRBV7-9
CASRARGGLSYEQYF TRBJ2-7 TRBV6-5
CASSFQAGGETQYF TRBJ2-5 TRBV2
CASSSVYQETQYF TRBJ2-5 TRBV5-1
CASRTGGPHEQYF TRBJ2-7 TRBV18
CASSIERSVGELFF TRBJ2-2 TRBV27
CASSLQDREEQYF TRBJ2-7 TRBV7-8
CASRGLAGKDTQYF TRBJ2-3 TRBV7-2
CASSELQNTEAFF TRBJ1-1 TRBV6-1
CASSLGGTASSYEQYF . TRBV5-1
CASRRGNNPDTEAFF TRBJ1-1 TRBV7-9
CASRGQSSSYEQYF . TRBV5-1
CASSRLYGTEQYF TRBJ2-7 TRBV4-3
CASTPRERSGYTF TRBJ1-2 TRBV19
CASSMRLSGYTF TRBJ1-2 TRBV19
CATNLPGGGSYGYTF TRBJ1-2 TRBV6-6
CASSWLGVVNTEAFF TRBJ1-1 TRBV2
CASSLGLARNEQYF TRBJ2-7 TRBV5-6